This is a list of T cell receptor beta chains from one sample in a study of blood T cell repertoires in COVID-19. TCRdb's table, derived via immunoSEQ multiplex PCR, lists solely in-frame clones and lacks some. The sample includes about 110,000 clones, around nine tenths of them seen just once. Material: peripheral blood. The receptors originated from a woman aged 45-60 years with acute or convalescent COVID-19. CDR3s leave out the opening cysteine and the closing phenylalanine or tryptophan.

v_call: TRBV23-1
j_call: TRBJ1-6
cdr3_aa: ASSQSPGGNSPLH

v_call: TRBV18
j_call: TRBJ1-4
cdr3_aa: ASSPKTGGDEKLF

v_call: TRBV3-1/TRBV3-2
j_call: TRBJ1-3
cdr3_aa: ASRRQTGNTIY

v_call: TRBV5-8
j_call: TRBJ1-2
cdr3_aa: ASRPHLGGNYGYT

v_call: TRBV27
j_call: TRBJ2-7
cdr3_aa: ASKTGLSSYEQY

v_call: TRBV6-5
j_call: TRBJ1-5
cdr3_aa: ASSFRDRGLGQPQH

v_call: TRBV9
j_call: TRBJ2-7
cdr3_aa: ASSVGLAKNDEQY

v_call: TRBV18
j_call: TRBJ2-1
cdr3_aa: ASSPRQAGTYNEQF

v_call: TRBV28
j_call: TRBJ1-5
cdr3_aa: ASSPQGIQPQH

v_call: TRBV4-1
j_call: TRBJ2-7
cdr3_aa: ASSQDDAVAAPTYEQY

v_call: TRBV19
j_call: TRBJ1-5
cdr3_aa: ASSMVAGLGNQPQH

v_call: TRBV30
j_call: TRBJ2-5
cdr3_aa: AWSPRGETQY

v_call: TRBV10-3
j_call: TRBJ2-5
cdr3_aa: AIGPVETQY